This is a list of T cell receptor beta chains from one sample in a study of T cells in Graves' hyperthyroidism and ophthalmopathy. TCRdb fed the multiplex PCR reads into MiXCR, producing one record per CDR3 protein. This repertoire shows around 600,000 distinct CDR3 sequences, around 16% found once; its top ten account for 7.3%. Specimen: blood. All receptors come from a woman in her twenties or thirties with Graves' hyperthyroidism. CDR3s include the opening cysteine and the closing phenylalanine or tryptophan. The D gene is left open where the match is weak. Only part of the rows carry a size: once, few, many, or a class if the clone is expanded.

d_gene	v_gene	abundance	j_gene	CDR3aa	CDR3nt
TRBD1	TRBV20-1	many	TRBJ1-1	CSATGTGGGWDTEAFF	TGCAGTGCAACCGGGACAGGGGGCGGTTGGGACACTGAAGCTTTCTTT
TRBD2	TRBV11-2	many	TRBJ2-5	CASSSRGGQETQYF	TGTGCCAGCAGCTCCCGGGGGGGCCAAGAGACCCAGTACTTC
-	TRBV20-1	many	TRBJ2-1	CSARVIADPGPHEQFF	TGCAGTGCTAGAGTGATAGCGGACCCGGGGCCGCATGAGCAGTTCTTC
-	TRBV11-2	once	TRBJ2-7	CASSLEGTHYEQYF	TGTGCCAGCAGCTTAGAAGGAACCCACTACGAGCAGTACTTC
TRBD2	TRBV20-1	-	TRBJ2-3	CSARVGTSGGADTQYF	TGCAGTGCCAGAGTCGGGACTAGCGGGGGGGCCGATACGCAGTATTTT
-	TRBV3-1	-	TRBJ2-7	CASSTSVTPTYEQYF	TGTGCCAGCAGTACAAGTGTAACCCCTACCTACGAGCAGTACTTC
TRBD2	TRBV19	-	TRBJ2-2	CATEGTSSIGELFF	TGTGCCACCGAGGGGACTAGCAGTATCGGGGAGCTGTTTTTT
-	TRBV12-3/TRBV12-4	few	TRBJ2-1	CASSLLHPEGLGGIEQFF	TGTGCCAGCAGTCTACTCCACCCCGAAGGCCTTGGGGGCATTGAGCAGTTCTTC
TRBD2	TRBV11-2	many	TRBJ2-3	CASSLMRLAADTQYF	TGTGCCAGCAGCTTAATGAGACTAGCAGCTGATACGCAGTATTTT
TRBD2	TRBV5-1	many	TRBJ2-7	CASSPGTIVSANPSEQYF	TGCGCCAGCAGCCCCGGGACTATCGTGTCAGCTAACCCCTCCGAGCAGTACTTC
-	TRBV14	many	TRBJ2-3	CASSATRDHTDTQYF	TGTGCCAGCAGCGCGACCCGGGACCACACAGATACGCAGTATTTT
-	TRBV6-5	many	TRBJ1-2	CASSYDGIYGYTF	TGTGCCAGCAGTTACGACGGCATCTATGGCTACACCTTC
TRBD2	TRBV3-1	many	TRBJ2-7	CASSQGNSGNFYEQYF	TGTGCCAGCAGCCAAGGGAATAGCGGGAATTTTTACGAGCAGTACTTC
TRBD2	TRBV4-3	few	TRBJ2-7	CASSPAVGGGSLKQYF	TGCGCCAGCAGCCCCGCAGTGGGCGGGGGGTCTTTGAAGCAGTACTTC
-	TRBV6-5	-	TRBJ1-1	CASSYSRLEARTEAFF	TGTGCCAGCAGTTACTCAAGGTTGGAGGCCAGGACTGAAGCTTTCTTT
TRBD1	TRBV14	-	TRBJ2-5	CASSPPGQGPQETQYF	TGTGCCAGCAGCCCCCCGGGACAGGGACCCCAAGAGACCCAGTACTTC
-	TRBV7-2	many	TRBJ2-7	CASSPRPYEQYF	TGTGCCAGCAGCCCCCGACCCTACGAGCAGTACTTC
TRBD1	TRBV3-1	many	TRBJ2-7	CASSRRTGGQGASYEQYF	TGTGCCAGCAGCCGACGTACCGGGGGACAGGGGGCGTCCTACGAGCAGTACTTC
-	TRBV24-1	many	TRBJ1-1	CATSDFTSTRDTEAFF	TGTGCCACCAGTGATTTTACCTCCACTCGGGACACTGAAGCTTTCTTT
-	TRBV28	many	TRBJ2-7	CASSFGQPPEQYF	TGTGCCAGCAGTTTCGGGCAGCCTCCGGAGCAGTACTTC
TRBD1	TRBV2	few	TRBJ1-3	CASGGQGSGNTIYF	TGTGCCAGCGGGGGACAGGGCTCTGGAAACACCATATATTTT
-	TRBV5-1	many	TRBJ1-5	CAREDSNSNQPQHF	TGCGCCAGGGAAGACAGTAATAGCAATCAGCCCCAGCATTTT
-	TRBV30	many	TRBJ1-1	CAWNGGRTNTEAFF	TGTGCCTGGAACGGTGGCAGGACGAACACTGAAGCTTTCTTT
TRBD1	TRBV2	many	TRBJ2-3	CASRMDRGVSTDTQYF	TGTGCCAGCAGGATGGACAGGGGCGTTAGCACAGATACGCAGTATTTT
-	TRBV19	few	TRBJ2-7	CASRISARTYEQYF	TGTGCCAGTAGAATTAGTGCAAGAACCTACGAGCAGTACTTC
TRBD1	TRBV30	few	TRBJ2-2	CAWSVRTGVGTGELFF	TGTGCCTGGAGTGTCAGGACAGGGGTAGGAACCGGGGAGCTGTTTTTT
TRBD1	TRBV6-2/TRBV6-3	-	TRBJ1-5	CASSYPDRVQPQHF	TGTGCCAGCAGTTACCCCGACAGGGTACAGCCCCAGCATTTT
-	TRBV12-3/TRBV12-4	-	TRBJ1-3	CASSFRLGSGSSGNTIYF	TGTGCCAGCAGTTTTCGTCTTGGGTCAGGGAGCTCTGGAAACACCATATATTTT
-	TRBV7-3	-	TRBJ1-2	CASSLNGAGNGYTF	TGTGCCAGCAGCTTAAATGGCGCAGGGAATGGCTACACCTTC
TRBD2	TRBV29-1	few	TRBJ2-1	CSVPIAGGLDNEQFF	TGCAGCGTTCCTATAGCGGGAGGGCTTGACAATGAGCAGTTCTTC
TRBD2	TRBV6-2/TRBV6-3	-	TRBJ2-5	CASSYSIPGGSIETQYF	TGTGCCAGCAGTTACTCGATTCCTGGCGGGAGTATTGAGACCCAGTACTTC
-	TRBV5-1	-	TRBJ2-2	CASSLDRAANTGELFF	TGCGCCAGCAGCTTGGACCGGGCAGCGAACACCGGGGAGCTGTTTTTT
-	TRBV5-4	few	TRBJ2-2	CASSLEPRGYTGELFF	TGTGCCAGCAGCTTGGAACCCAGAGGGTACACCGGGGAGCTGTTTTTT
TRBD2	TRBV12-3/TRBV12-4	many	TRBJ2-3	CASSYSGSMSTQYF	TGTGCCAGCAGTTACAGCGGGAGTATGAGTACGCAGTATTTT
-	TRBV12-3/TRBV12-4	many	TRBJ1-2	CASSSGSDSPYGYTF	TGTGCCAGCAGTAGCGGCAGCGATTCACCCTATGGCTACACCTTC
-	TRBV7-6	many	TRBJ2-5	CASSLAGPEETQYF	TGTGCCAGCAGCTTAGCGGGGCCAGAAGAGACCCAGTACTTC
-	TRBV28	few	TRBJ2-3	CASTAPVSTDTQYF	TGTGCCAGCACCGCACCGGTTAGCACAGATACGCAGTATTTT
TRBD2	TRBV11-3	many	TRBJ2-5	CASSNGDYQGETQYF	TGTGCCAGCAGCAACGGGGACTACCAGGGAGAGACCCAGTACTTC
-	TRBV6-4	few	TRBJ1-1	CASSARQAVRTEAFF	TGTGCCAGCAGTGCACGACAGGCGGTGAGGACTGAAGCTTTCTTT
TRBD1	TRBV2	-	TRBJ1-2	CASKEQGSGYTF	TGTGCCAGCAAGGAACAGGGGTCTGGCTACACCTTC
-	TRBV5-1	-	TRBJ1-1	CASCWGGNTEAFF	TGCGCCAGCTGTTGGGGGGGGAACACTGAAGCTTTCTTT
TRBD2	TRBV20-1	many	TRBJ2-2	CSAGTSGRTNTGELFF	TGCAGTGCAGGGACTAGCGGGAGGACGAACACCGGGGAGCTGTTTTTT
TRBD1	TRBV2	many	TRBJ2-7	CASSEGRDRAYEQYF	TGTGCCAGCAGTGAAGGTAGGGACAGAGCCTACGAGCAGTACTTC
-	TRBV6-4	-	TRBJ2-2	CASRPFSSGELFF	TGTGCCAGCAGGCCCTTTTCTTCCGGGGAGCTGTTTTTT
TRBD1	TRBV11-3	many	TRBJ2-1	CASSPRQGPSNEQFF	TGTGCCAGCAGCCCTCGACAGGGCCCATCGAATGAGCAGTTCTTC
-	TRBV28	many	TRBJ2-5	CASSLITGRETQYF	TGTGCCAGCAGTTTAATCACAGGGAGAGAGACCCAGTACTTC
-	TRBV6-6	-	TRBJ2-2	CASSYSTGTGELFF	TGTGCCAGCAGTTACTCGACTGGCACCGGGGAGCTGTTTTTT
-	TRBV12-5	many	TRBJ2-2	CASGLVLGPRNTGELFF	TGTGCTAGTGGTTTGGTACTAGGCCCTAGAAACACCGGGGAGCTGTTTTTT
-	TRBV30	-	TRBJ2-2	CAWSPTAGELFF	TGTGCCTGGAGTCCCACGGCCGGGGAGCTGTTTTTT
TRBD2	TRBV9	-	TRBJ2-7	CASSAGGASGSSEQYF	TGTGCCAGCAGCGCCGGGGGGGCTAGCGGGAGTAGCGAGCAGTACTTC
TRBD2	TRBV19	few	TRBJ2-3	CASSVRLAGGGTDTQYF	TGTGCCAGTAGTGTCAGACTAGCGGGAGGTGGAACAGATACGCAGTATTTT
-	TRBV20-1	few	TRBJ1-4	CSARGGGKIEKLFF	TGCAGTGCTAGAGGGGGGGGCAAGATTGAAAAACTGTTTTTT
-	TRBV12-3/TRBV12-4	many	TRBJ2-7	CASSTGSYEQYF	TGTGCCAGCAGTACAGGGTCCTACGAGCAGTACTTC
-	TRBV29-1	many	TRBJ2-1	CSPGGQGAFNEQFF	TGCAGCCCGGGGGGGCAGGGGGCATTCAATGAGCAGTTCTTC
-	TRBV29-1	many	TRBJ1-1	CSIPRQEDTEAFF	TGCAGCATTCCCCGACAGGAGGACACTGAAGCTTTCTTT